Below, 22 T cell receptor beta chains from the same sample are listed, as sequenced in a study of chemoradiotherapy in HPV16-positive cancers. Generated by immunoSEQ multiplex PCR, the TCRdb table keeps only in-frame clones and is missing some. The repertoire holds approximately 980 clones, with 94% as singletons. Sequencing used tumor tissue, obtained from a patient who underwent chemoradiotherapy. These receptors all stem from a human donor with HPV-associated anogenital cancer.

V usage is TRBV7-9 and J usage is TRBJ2-1; D gene uncertain. Germline V CDR1 and CDR2: SEHNR, FQNEAQ (reference sequence). This CDR3 has 14 residues. Trimming stripped 5 bases from V and 5 bases from J, with 13 bases between. CDR3 amino acids: CASSPDGRNNEQFF. The CDR3 DNA sequence: TGTGCCAGCAGCCCAGACGGGCGGAACAATGAGCAGTTCTTC.

J is TRBJ2-5 and V is TRBV28, with a weak D call TRBD2 (5 bases). Looked up from germline, CDR1 is MDHEN and CDR2 is SYDVKM. The V end lost 1 base, the J end lost 2 bases, and 11 bases lay between the germline ends. The CDR3 length is 15 residues. In nucleotides, the CDR3 is TGTGCCAGCAGTTTATCGGGGAGAGCGCAAGAGACCCAGTACTTC. Translated: CASSLSGRAQETQYF. Complete variable domain (other parts from reference TRBV28 and TRBJ2-5): DVKVTQSSRYLVKRTGEKVFLECVQDMDHENMFWYRQDPGLGLRLIYFSYDVKMKEKGDIPEGYSVSREKKERFSLILESASTNQTSMYLCASSLSGRAQETQYFGPGTRLLVL.

This sequence joins TRBV30 and TRBJ2-5; 9 bases agree with TRBD1. Germline trimming cut 2 bases from V and 2 bases from J; bases unmatched to any gene: 12. The germline V gene has CDR1 GTSNPN and CDR2 SVGIG (reference sequence). This CDR3 is 17 amino acids long. CDR3 coding DNA: TGTGCCTGGAGTAAGGCGGGACAGGGCAACCTACAAGAGACCCAGTACTTC. Its protein is CAWSKAGQGNLQETQYF.

This chain uses TRBV7-6 with TRBJ2-3; TRBD2 is a possible D gene (7 bases). CDR3 length: 15 residues. V lost 3 bases, J lost 5 bases, and 15 bases lay in between. Germline assignment: CDR1 SGHVS and CDR2 FNYEAQ. The CDR3 DNA follows: TGTGCCAGCAGCTTTAGTGGGGGGGCCCAAGATACGCAGTATTTT. Translation gives CASSFSGGAQDTQYF.

This clone appeared once. This sequence joins TRBV28 and TRBJ1-3; no definite D call. Trimming removed 2 bases from V and 8 bases from J, with 10 bases in between. The CDR3 has 13 amino acids. CDR1 and CDR2 from the germline V gene are MDHEN and SYDVKM. The CDR3 DNA sequence: TGTGCCAGCAGTTTACTTAGCGGTGACACCATATATTTT. This sequence encodes CASSLLSGDTIYF.

V is TRBV5-1 and J is TRBJ2-5, with D maybe TRBD1 (5 bases). V shed 0 bases and J shed 2 bases, with 11 bases lying between them. This CDR3 is built from 15 residues. Germline loops: CDR1 SGHRS, CDR2 YFSETQ. Here the CDR3 reads CASSLESRGQETQYF. CDR3 bases: TGCGCCAGCAGCTTGGAATCAAGGGGACAAGAGACCCAGTACTTC.

The CDR3 coding sequence is TGTGCCAGCAGCCGTCAGAAGAGCAGTATCAATCAGCCCCAGCATTTT. Its translation is CASSRQKSSINQPQHF. This chain uses TRBV7-3 with TRBJ1-5; D not resolved. The V end was cut by 5 bases, the J end by 3 bases, with 17 bases between. The CDR3 length is 16 residues. Per the germline V gene, CDR1 is SGHTA and CDR2 is FQGTGA.

This chain connects TRBV9 to TRBJ2-3; D is unclear. This CDR3 spans 16 amino acids. With 0 bases removed from V and 0 bases from J, the gap between germline ends came to 11 bases. The V gene's germline CDR1 is SGDLS and CDR2 YYNGEE. CDR3 protein: CASSVGSLRSTDTQYF. The CDR3 DNA is TGTGCCAGCAGCGTAGGATCGCTAAGGAGCACAGATACGCAGTATTTT. Together with reference TRBV9 and TRBJ2-3, the CDR3 gives the full variable domain: DSGVTQTPKHLITATGQRVTLRCSPRSGDLSVYWYQQSLDQGLQFLIQYYNGEERAKGNILERFSAQQFPDLHSELNLSSLELGDSALYFCASSVGSLRSTDTQYFGPGTRLTVL.

This rearrangement joins TRBV6-1 to TRBJ1-2, with TRBD1 matching 7 bases. J was trimmed by 2 bases and V by 4 bases; bases with no gene match: 10. Germline V CDR1 and CDR2: MNHNS, SASEGT. The CDR3 has 16 residues. CDR3 in DNA: TGTGCCAGCAGTGCCCACACTAGGGACAGCAACTATGGCTACACCTTC. Its translation: CASSAHTRDSNYGYTF.

The CDR3 reads CASSFVGARGGELFF. As DNA, the CDR3 is TGTGCCAGCAGCTTCGTGGGGGCCCGCGGCGGGGAGCTGTTTTTT. This chain uses TRBV7-2 with TRBJ2-2, with D possibly being TRBD1 (6 bases). V was trimmed by 3 bases and J by 7 bases, leaving 15 bases between them. CDR1 and CDR2 from the germline V gene are SGHTA and FQGNSA. The length of the CDR3 is 15 residues.

The V gene is TRBV30, the J gene TRBJ2-7, with D hard to call. Germline V gene sequence: CDR1 GTSNPN, CDR2 SVGIG (reference sequence). Deletions cut 0 bases from V and 6 bases from J, with 12 bases between. CDR3 size: 13 residues. CDR3 sequence (DNA): TGTGCCTGGAGTGTACCGGTGCGGAGCGAGCAGTACTTC. Protein sequence: CAWSVPVRSEQYF.

The V call is TRBV15, the J call TRBJ2-1; a possible D gene is TRBD1 (8 bases). Germline CDR1 LNHNV, CDR2 YYDKDF (reference sequence). CDR3 length: 16 residues. Trimming removed 1 base from V and 2 bases from J, with 12 bases in between. CDR3 sequence (DNA): TGTGCCACCAGCAGAGGGACAGGGAGGGCCTACAATGAGCAGTTCTTC. This codes for CATSRGTGRAYNEQFF.

The chain carries TRBV6-1 and TRBJ2-7; 8 bases are shared with TRBD1. Germline lookup yields CDR1 MNHNS and CDR2 SASEGT. This CDR3 has 14 amino acids. Trimming took 7 bases from V and 0 from J; bases not matched to a gene: 5. The CDR3 nucleotides are TGTGCCAGCACCCGGACAGGGCTCTCCTACGAGCAGTACTTC. It encodes CASTRTGLSYEQYF.

The chain uses TRBV7-9 and TRBJ2-7; D remains unclear. Trimming left V 1 base short and J 7 bases short, with 8 bases between. This CDR3 region has 12 residues. Germline assignment: CDR1 SEHNR and CDR2 FQNEAQ (reference sequence). The CDR3 DNA sequence: TGTGCCAGCAGCTTAGAGACATGGGAGCAGTACTTC. Its translation is CASSLETWEQYF. The full variable domain, in which reference TRBV7-9 and TRBJ2-7 provide the parts outside the CDR3, is DTGVSQNPRHKITKRGQNVTFRCDPISEHNRLYWYRQTLGQGPEFLTYFQNEAQLEKSRLLSDRFSAERPKGSFSTLEIQRTEQGDSAMYLCASSLETWEQYFGPGTRLTVT.

This chain links TRBV30 with TRBJ1-1, with 9 bases lining up with TRBD1. The CDR3 consists of 14 residues. Germline V CDR1 and CDR2: GTSNPN, SVGIG (reference sequence). V trimming: 4 bases; J trimming: 4 bases; junction bases outside the gene matches: 7. The CDR3 DNA reads as TGTGCCTGGAAACTAGACAGGGGGATCACTGAAGCTTTCTTT. This encodes CAWKLDRGITEAFF.

The gene calls are TRBV14 and TRBJ1-1, with D perhaps matching TRBD1 (6 bases). Per germline, CDR1 SGHDN and CDR2 FVKESK. CDR3 length: 18 residues. V lost 3 bases and J 1 base, leaving 21 bases between the germline ends. The CDR3 region is CASSQRGLLPSRNTEAFF. The DNA for the CDR3 is TGTGCCAGCAGCCAGAGGGGGTTACTACCGTCGCGGAACACTGAAGCTTTCTTT.

The V call is TRBV6-5, the J call TRBJ2-1; TRBD2 agrees at 9 bases. Germline lookup yields CDR1 MNHEY and CDR2 SVGAGI. The CDR3 length is 15 residues. After removal of 2 bases from V and 5 bases from J, the junction contained 4 bases not matched to a gene. CDR3 sequence: CASSYGRGGHNEQFF. DNA of the CDR3: TGTGCCAGCAGTTACGGGCGGGGGGGGCACAATGAGCAGTTCTTC.

This clone was picked up one time. V usage is TRBV27 and J usage is TRBJ1-2, with TRBD1 as a possible D gene (6 bases). The CDR3 has 14 residues. V shed 3 bases and J shed 2 bases, with 10 bases lying between them. The germline V gene encodes CDR1 MNHEY and CDR2 SMNVEV (reference sequence). In DNA form, the CDR3 reads TGTGCCAGCAGTTTCGGGGGGGCGAACTATGGCTACACCTTC. The encoded protein is CASSFGGANYGYTF.

The J gene is TRBJ2-5, the V gene TRBV5-5; perhaps TRBD2 as D (6 bases). The germline CDR1 and CDR2 sequences are SGHKS and YYEKEE (reference sequence). Trimming pared 0 bases from V and 5 bases from J, leaving 14 bases between. CDR3 length equals 15 residues. CDR3 sequence: CASSLAGVNRETQYF. The CDR3 DNA is TGTGCCAGCAGCTTGGCGGGGGTAAACAGGGAGACCCAGTACTTC.

The CDR3 spells CASSLVASSGGNTIYF. As DNA, the CDR3 is TGCGCCAGCAGCTTGGTCGCCTCCTCCGGGGGAAACACCATATATTTT. The J gene is TRBJ1-3, the V gene TRBV5-1; unclear D gene. Germline V CDR1 and CDR2: SGHRS, YFSETQ. Trimming pared 0 bases from V and 4 bases from J, leaving 14 bases between. CDR3 length: 16 residues.

The chain has TRBV19 and TRBJ2-5; D is tentatively TRBD1 or TRBD2 (5 bases each). The germline V and J ends were trimmed by 1 base and 4 bases, with 10 bases remaining between them. From germline, CDR1 is LNHDA and CDR2 SQIVND (reference sequence). CDR3 length: 14 residues. The CDR3 nucleotides read TGTGCCAGTAGTATAGGCGCAGGGAGAGAGACCCAGTACTTC. This encodes CASSIGAGRETQYF.

The gene calls are TRBV18 and TRBJ2-3; D call uncertain. Trimming pared 6 bases from V and 2 bases from J, leaving 12 bases between. The germline gives CDR1 KGHSH, CDR2 LQKENI. The CDR3 is made up of 14 amino acids. CDR3 in DNA: TGTGCCAGCTCCCGAGCTACAACCACAGATACGCAGTATTTT. Translating it yields CASSRATTTDTQYF.